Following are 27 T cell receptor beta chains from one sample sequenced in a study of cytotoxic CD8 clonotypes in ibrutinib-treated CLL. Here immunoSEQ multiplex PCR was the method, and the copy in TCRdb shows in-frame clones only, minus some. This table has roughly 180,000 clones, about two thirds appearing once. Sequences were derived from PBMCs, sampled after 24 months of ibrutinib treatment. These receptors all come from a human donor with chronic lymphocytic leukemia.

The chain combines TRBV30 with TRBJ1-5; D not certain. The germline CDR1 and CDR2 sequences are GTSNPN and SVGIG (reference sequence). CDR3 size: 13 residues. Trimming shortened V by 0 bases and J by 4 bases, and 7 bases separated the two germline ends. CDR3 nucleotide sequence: TGTGCCTGGAGTGTAGACGGGAATCAGCCCCAGCATTTT. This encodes CAWSVDGNQPQHF.

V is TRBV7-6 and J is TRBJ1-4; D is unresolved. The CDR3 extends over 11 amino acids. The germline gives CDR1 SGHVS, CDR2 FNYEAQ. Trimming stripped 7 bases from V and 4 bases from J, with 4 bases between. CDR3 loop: CASTNNEKLFF. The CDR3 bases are TGTGCCAGCACCAATAATGAAAAACTGTTTTTT.

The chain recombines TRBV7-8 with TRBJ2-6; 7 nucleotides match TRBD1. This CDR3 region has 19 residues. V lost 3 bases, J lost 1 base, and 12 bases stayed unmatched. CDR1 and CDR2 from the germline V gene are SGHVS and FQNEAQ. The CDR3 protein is CASSFGRRGLRSGANVLTF. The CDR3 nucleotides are TGTGCCAGCAGCTTTGGGCGCAGGGGGTTAAGGTCTGGGGCCAACGTCCTGACTTTC.

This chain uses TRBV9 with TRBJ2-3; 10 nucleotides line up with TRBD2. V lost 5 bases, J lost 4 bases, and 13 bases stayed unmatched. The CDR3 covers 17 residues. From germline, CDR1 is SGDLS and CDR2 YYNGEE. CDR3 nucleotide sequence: TGTGCCAGCAGTGCTTCTAGCGGGAGAGTGTGGCCAGATACGCAGTATTTT. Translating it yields CASSASSGRVWPDTQYF.

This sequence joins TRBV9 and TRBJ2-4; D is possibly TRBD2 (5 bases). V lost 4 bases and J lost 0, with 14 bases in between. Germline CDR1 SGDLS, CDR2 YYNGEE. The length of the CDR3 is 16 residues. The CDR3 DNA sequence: TGTGCCAGCAGCCCGGTCGGAGGCTTAGCCAAAAACATTCAGTACTTC. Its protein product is CASSPVGGLAKNIQYF.

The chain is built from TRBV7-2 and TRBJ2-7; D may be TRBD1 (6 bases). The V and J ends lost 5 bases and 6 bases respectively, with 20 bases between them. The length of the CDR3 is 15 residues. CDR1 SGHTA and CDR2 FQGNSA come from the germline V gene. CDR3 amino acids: CASSPVPAGVGEQYF. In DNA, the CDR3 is TGTGCCAGCAGCCCTGTCCCGGCAGGGGTGGGCGAGCAGTACTTC.

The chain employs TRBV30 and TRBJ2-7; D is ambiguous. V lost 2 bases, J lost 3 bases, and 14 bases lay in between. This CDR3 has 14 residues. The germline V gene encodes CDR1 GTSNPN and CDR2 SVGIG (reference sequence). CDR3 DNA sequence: TGTGCCTGGAGTTCTGGGGTTAGGGTCTACGAGCAGTACTTC. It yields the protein CAWSSGVRVYEQYF.

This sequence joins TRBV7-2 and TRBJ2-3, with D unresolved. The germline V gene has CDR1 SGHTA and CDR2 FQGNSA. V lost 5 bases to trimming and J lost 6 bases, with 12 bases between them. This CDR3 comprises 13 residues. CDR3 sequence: CASSPVVQDTQYF. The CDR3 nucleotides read TGTGCCAGCAGCCCCGTGGTCCAGGATACGCAGTATTTT.

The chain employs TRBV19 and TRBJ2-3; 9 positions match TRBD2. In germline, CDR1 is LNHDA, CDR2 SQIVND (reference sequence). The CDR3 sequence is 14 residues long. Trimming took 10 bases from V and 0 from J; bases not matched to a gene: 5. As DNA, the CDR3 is TGTGCCACTCGAACTAGCGGGAGCACAGATACGCAGTATTTT. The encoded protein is CATRTSGSTDTQYF.

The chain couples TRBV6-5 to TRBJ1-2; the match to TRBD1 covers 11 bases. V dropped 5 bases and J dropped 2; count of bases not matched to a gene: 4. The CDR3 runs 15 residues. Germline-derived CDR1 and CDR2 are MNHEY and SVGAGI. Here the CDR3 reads CASSKGQGGNYGYTF. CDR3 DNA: TGTGCCAGCAGTAAGGGACAGGGGGGAAACTATGGCTACACCTTC.

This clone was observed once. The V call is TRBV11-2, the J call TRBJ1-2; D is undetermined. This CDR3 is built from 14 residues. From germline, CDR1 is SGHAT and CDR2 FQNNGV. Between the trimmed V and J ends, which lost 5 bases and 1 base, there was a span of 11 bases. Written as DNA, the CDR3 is TGTGCCAGCAGCAGGGCCCTACATAACTATGGCTACACCTTC. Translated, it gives CASSRALHNYGYTF.

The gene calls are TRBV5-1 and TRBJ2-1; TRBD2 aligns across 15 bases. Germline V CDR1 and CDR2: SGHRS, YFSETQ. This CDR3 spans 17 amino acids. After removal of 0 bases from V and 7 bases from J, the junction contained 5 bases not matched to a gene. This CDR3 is CASSLVMGLAGGNEQFF. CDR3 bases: TGCGCCAGCAGCTTGGTTATGGGACTAGCGGGAGGTAATGAGCAGTTCTTC.

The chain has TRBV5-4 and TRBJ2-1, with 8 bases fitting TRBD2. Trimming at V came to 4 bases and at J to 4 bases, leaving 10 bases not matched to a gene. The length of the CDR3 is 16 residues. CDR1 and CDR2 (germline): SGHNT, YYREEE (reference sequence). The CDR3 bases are TGTGCCAGCAGCCGAAAAGCGGCTAGCGGGTACAATGAGCAGTTCTTC. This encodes CASSRKAASGYNEQFF.

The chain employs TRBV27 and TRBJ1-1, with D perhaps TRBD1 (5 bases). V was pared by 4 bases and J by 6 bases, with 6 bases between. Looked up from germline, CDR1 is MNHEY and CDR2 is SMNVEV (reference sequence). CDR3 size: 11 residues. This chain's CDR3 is CASSSTAEAFF. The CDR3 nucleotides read TGTGCCAGCAGTTCGACAGCTGAAGCTTTCTTT.

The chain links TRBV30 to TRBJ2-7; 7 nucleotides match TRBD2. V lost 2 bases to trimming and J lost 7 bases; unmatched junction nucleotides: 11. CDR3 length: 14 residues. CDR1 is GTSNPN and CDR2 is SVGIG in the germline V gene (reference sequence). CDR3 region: CAWSPLTGGLEQYF. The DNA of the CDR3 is TGTGCCTGGAGTCCGCTGACCGGGGGGTTGGAGCAGTACTTC.

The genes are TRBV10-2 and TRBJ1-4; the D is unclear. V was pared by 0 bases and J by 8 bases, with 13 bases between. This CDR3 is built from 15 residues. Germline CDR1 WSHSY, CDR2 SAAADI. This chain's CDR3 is CASSESEVGREKLFF. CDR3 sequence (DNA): TGCGCCAGCAGTGAGTCAGAGGTGGGAAGGGAAAAACTGTTTTTT.

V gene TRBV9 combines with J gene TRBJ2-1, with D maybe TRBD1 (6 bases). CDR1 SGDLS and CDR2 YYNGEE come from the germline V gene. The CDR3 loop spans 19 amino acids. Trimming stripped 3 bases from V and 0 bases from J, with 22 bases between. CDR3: CASSADSRGGFASYNEQFF. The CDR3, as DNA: TGTGCCAGCAGCGCAGATTCTCGAGGGGGATTCGCCTCCTACAATGAGCAGTTCTTC.

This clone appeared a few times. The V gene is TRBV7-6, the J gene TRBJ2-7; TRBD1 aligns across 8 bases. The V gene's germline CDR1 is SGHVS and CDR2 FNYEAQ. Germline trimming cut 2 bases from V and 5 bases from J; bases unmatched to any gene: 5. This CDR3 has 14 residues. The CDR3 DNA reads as TGTGCCAGCAGCTTACGGACAGGGCAGGACGAGCAGTACTTC. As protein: CASSLRTGQDEQYF.

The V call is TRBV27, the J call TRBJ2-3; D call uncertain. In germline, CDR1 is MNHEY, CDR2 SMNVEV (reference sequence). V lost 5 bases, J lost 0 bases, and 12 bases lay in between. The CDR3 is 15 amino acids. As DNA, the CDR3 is TGTGCCAGCAGTCCTATGCGGCAAAGCACAGATACGCAGTATTTT. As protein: CASSPMRQSTDTQYF.

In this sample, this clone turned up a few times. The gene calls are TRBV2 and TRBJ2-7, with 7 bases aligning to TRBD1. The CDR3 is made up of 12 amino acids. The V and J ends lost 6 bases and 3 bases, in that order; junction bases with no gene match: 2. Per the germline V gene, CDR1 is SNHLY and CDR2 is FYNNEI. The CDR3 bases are TGTGCCAGCAGAGGGGACAGCTACGAGCAGTACTTC. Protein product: CASRGDSYEQYF.

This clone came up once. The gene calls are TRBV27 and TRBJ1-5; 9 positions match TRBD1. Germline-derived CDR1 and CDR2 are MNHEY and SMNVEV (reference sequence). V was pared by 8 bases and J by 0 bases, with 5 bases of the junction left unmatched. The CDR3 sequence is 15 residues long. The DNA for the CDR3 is TGTGCCAGCGGACAGGGGCCCTATAGCAATCAGCCCCAGCATTTT. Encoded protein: CASGQGPYSNQPQHF.

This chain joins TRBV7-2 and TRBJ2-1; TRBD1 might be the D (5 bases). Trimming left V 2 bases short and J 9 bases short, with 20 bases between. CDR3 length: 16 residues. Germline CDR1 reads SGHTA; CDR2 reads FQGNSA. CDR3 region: CASSLTAGFLPSEQFF. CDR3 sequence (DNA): TGTGCCAGCAGCTTAACCGCAGGGTTCCTACCTTCTGAGCAGTTCTTC.

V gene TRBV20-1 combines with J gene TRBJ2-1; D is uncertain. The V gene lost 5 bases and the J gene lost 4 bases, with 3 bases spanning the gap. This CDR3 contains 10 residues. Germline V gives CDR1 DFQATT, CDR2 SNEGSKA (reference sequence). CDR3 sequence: CSAEYNEQFF. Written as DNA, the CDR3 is TGCAGTGCTGAGTACAATGAGCAGTTCTTC.

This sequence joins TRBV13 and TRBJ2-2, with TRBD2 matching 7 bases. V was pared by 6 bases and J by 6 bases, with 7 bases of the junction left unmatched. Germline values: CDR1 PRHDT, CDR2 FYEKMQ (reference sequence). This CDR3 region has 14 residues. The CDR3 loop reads CASRSGGVAGELFF. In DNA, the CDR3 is TGTGCCAGCAGGAGTGGGGGGGTAGCCGGGGAGCTGTTTTTT.

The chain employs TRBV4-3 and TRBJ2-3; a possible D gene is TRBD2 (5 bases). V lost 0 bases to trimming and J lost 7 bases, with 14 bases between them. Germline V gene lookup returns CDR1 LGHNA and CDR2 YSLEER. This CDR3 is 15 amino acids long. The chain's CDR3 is CASSQEFASRHTQYF. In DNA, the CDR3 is TGCGCCAGCAGCCAAGAGTTCGCTAGCAGGCATACGCAGTATTTT.

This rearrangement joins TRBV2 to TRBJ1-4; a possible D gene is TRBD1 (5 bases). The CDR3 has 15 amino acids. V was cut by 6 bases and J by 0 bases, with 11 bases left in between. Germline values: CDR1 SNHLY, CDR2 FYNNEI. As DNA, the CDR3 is TGTGCCAGCAGCGGGGACGGCGCAACTAATGAAAAACTGTTTTTT. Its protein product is CASSGDGATNEKLFF.

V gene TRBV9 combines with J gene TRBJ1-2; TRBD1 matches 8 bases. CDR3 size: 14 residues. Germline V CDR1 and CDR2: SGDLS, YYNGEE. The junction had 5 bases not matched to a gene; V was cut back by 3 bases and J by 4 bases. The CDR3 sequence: CASSAQGAGYGYTF. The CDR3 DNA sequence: TGTGCCAGCAGCGCTCAGGGGGCAGGCTATGGCTACACCTTC. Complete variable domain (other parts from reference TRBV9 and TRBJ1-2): DSGVTQTPKHLITATGQRVTLRCSPRSGDLSVYWYQQSLDQGLQFLIQYYNGEERAKGNILERFSAQQFPDLHSELNLSSLELGDSALYFCASSAQGAGYGYTFGSGTRLTVV.